This T cell receptor beta chain emerged from a study of T-cell memory formation after mild COVID-19. General study points: Most CD4+ clones that shrank were in CM and EM, while CD8+ ones turned up in EMRA. There was no confirmation that second-wave clones peaking on day 37 were SARS-CoV-2 specific.

This clonotype was seen more than once but under ten times. Its antigen is unknown. TCRdb reanalysed the 5' RACE reads using MiXCR and keeps one entry per CDR3 protein. The repertoire consists of about half a million distinct CDR3 sequences, with about 20% occurring once and the leading ten covering 9% to 15%. Germline-derived CDR1 and CDR2 are SEHNR and FQNEAQ (reference sequence). The CDR3 extends over 14 amino acids. The V end lost 5 bases, the J end lost 8 bases, and 18 bases lay between the germline ends. The sequenced sample consisted of PBMCs or a T cell subset sorted from them (not recorded which). The TCR sequence derives from an adult woman who had mild COVID-19 (a few samples of this study predate the infection). Cell type and time point are not known. The chain links TRBV7-9 to TRBJ1-2; perhaps TRBD1 as D (5 bases). The CDR3 DNA follows: TGTGCCAGCAGCCGACTTGGGGGGGGGGAAGGCTACACCTTC. Translating gives CASSRLGGGEGYTF.